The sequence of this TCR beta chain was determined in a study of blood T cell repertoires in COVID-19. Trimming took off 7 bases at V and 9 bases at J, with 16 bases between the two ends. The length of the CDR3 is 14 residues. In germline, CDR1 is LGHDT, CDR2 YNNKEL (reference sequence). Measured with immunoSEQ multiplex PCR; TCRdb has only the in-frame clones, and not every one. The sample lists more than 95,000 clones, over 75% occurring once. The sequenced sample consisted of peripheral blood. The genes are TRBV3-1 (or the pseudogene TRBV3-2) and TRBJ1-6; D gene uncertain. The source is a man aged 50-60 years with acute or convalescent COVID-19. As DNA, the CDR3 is TGTGCCAGCAACCACGGAGCCCAGAGTTCACCCCTCCACTTT. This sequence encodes CASNHGAQSSPLHF.